The rows below give T cell receptor beta chains drawn from one sample of a study of Ad26.COV2.S vaccination and SARS-CoV-2 variants. The repertoire was sequenced with immunoSEQ multiplex PCR; TCRdb's copy has only in-frame clones and lacks some. The sample has a few hundred thousand clones, 70% to 90% seen once. Material: peripheral blood, obtained in a trial of Ad26.COV2.S vaccine versus placebo. Receptors originate from a person between 18 and 65 years old who received the Ad26.COV2.S COVID-19 vaccine or a placebo. The CDR3 runs from the conserved cysteine through the conserved F or W. D genes are given only for firm matches. Clone size, where shown, is once, few, many, or a class for clones that have expanded.

-	TRBJ1-1	TRBV12-3/TRBV12-4	-	TGTGCCAGCAGGGGGGGGGCAGGTACTGAAGCTTTCTTT	CASRGGAGTEAFF
-	TRBJ2-3	TRBV11-2	-	TGTGCCAGCAGCTTAGCAGCGGGTAAAAGGTATACGCAGTATTTT	CASSLAAGKRYTQYF
-	TRBJ1-6	TRBV6-1	-	TGTGCCAGCAGTGAAGTGGAGGTTTCACCCCTCCACTTT	CASSEVEVSPLHF
-	TRBJ1-2	TRBV18	-	TGTGCCAGCTCACCGAGGCCAGGGTCAATTGATGACTATGGCTACACCTTC	CASSPRPGSIDDYGYTF
-	TRBJ2-7	TRBV4-1	TRBD1	TGCGCCAGCAGCCAAGGACAGGGGGTCTCCTACGAGCAGTACTTC	CASSQGQGVSYEQYF
many	TRBJ1-6	TRBV20-1	-	TGCAGTGCTAGTACAGGACCCACTGGGTGGTCCTATAATTCACCCCTCCACTTT	CSASTGPTGWSYNSPLHF
-	TRBJ1-1	TRBV11-2	-	TGTGCCAGCAGTTCCCAGGGAATGAACACTGAAGCTTTCTTT	CASSSQGMNTEAFF
-	TRBJ2-7	TRBV6-5	-	TGTGCCAGCCGTAGCGGCTCTTCCTACGAGCAGTACTTC	CASRSGSSYEQYF
-	TRBJ2-1	TRBV5-1	-	TGCGCCAGCAGCTTGGGGGCGGGGAGGAGCGAGCAGTTCTTC	CASSLGAGRSEQFF
-	TRBJ2-7	TRBV2	-	TGTGCCAGCAGCCAATTAAGACAGGCTAACGAGCAGTACTTC	CASSQLRQANEQYF
-	TRBJ1-3	TRBV5-6	-	TGTGCCAGCAGCTTGGGATGGACTGGAAACACCATATATTTT	CASSLGWTGNTIYF
-	TRBJ2-2	TRBV5-1	-	TGCGCCAGCAGCTATGGGGGCCCCAACACCGGGGAGCTGTTTTTT	CASSYGGPNTGELFF
-	TRBJ1-1	TRBV28	TRBD1	TGTGCCAGCACCGACAGGGAGCGGAAAACTGAAGCTTTCTTT	CASTDRERKTEAFF
-	TRBJ2-5	TRBV7-2	-	TGTGCCAGCAGCTTAGCTCTCCAATGGCAAGAGACCCAGTACTTC	CASSLALQWQETQYF
-	TRBJ2-2	TRBV19	TRBD2	TGTGCCAGTACCGCAAGCGGGGGGACCGGGGAGCTGTTTTTT	CASTASGGTGELFF
-	TRBJ2-5	TRBV27	TRBD2	TGTGCCAGCAGTTTAGGCGGGGGGGCTCGTGGGACCCAGTACTTC	CASSLGGGARGTQYF
-	TRBJ1-1	TRBV4-1	TRBD1	TGCGCCAGCAGCCAAGTGGAGACAGGGCGCGCTGAAGCTTTCTTT	CASSQVETGRAEAFF
-	TRBJ1-4	TRBV13	TRBD1	TGTGCCAGCAGCTTAGGTAGAGGACAGGGTCTTGAAAAACTGTTTTTT	CASSLGRGQGLEKLFF
-	TRBJ1-6	TRBV7-2	-	TGTGCCAGCAGCGCAGGAGGGGCAGCTAATTCACCCCTCCACTTT	CASSAGGAANSPLHF
-	TRBJ1-1	TRBV7-2	-	TGTGCCAGCAGCTTAGGACGGCAGAACACTGAAGCTTTCTTT	CASSLGRQNTEAFF
-	TRBJ1-2	TRBV6-5	-	TGTGCCAGCAGTTATCTGGGGGGCTACACCTTC	CASSYLGGYTF
-	TRBJ2-3	TRBV5-7	-	TGTGCCAGCAGCTTGGAGGTTACGCAGTATTTT	CASSLEVTQYF
-	TRBJ2-5	TRBV30	TRBD1	TGTGCCTGGAGTGCCGACAGGGAAGAGACCCAGTACTTC	CAWSADREETQYF